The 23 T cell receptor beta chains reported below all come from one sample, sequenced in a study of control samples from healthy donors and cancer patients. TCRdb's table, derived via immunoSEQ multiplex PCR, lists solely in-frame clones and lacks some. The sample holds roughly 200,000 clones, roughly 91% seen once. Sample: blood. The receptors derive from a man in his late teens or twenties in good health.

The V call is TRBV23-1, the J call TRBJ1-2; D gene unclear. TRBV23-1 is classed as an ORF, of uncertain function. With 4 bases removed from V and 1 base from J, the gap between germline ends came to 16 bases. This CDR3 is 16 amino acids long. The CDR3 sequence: CASSLPKSVGNYGYTF. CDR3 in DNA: TGCGCCAGCAGTCTTCCGAAGTCCGTAGGTAACTATGGCTACACCTTC.

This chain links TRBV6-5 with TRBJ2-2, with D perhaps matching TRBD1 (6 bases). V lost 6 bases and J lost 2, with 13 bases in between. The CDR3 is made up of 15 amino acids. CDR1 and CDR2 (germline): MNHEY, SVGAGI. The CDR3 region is CASSQIQGNTGELFF. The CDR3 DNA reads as TGTGCCAGCAGCCAGATACAGGGCAACACCGGGGAGCTGTTTTTT.

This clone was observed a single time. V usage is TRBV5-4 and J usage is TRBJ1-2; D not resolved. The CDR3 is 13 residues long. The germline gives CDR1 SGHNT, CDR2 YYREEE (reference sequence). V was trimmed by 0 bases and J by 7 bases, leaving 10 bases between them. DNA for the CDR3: TGTGCCAGCAGCTTGGACAGTTTAGGTGGCTACACCTTC. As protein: CASSLDSLGGYTF.

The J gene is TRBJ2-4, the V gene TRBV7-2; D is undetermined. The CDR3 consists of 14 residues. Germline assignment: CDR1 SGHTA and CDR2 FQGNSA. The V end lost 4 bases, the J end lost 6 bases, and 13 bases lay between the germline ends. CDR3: CASSSEFLGNIQYF. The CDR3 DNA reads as TGTGCCAGCAGCTCGGAGTTTCTGGGAAACATTCAGTACTTC.

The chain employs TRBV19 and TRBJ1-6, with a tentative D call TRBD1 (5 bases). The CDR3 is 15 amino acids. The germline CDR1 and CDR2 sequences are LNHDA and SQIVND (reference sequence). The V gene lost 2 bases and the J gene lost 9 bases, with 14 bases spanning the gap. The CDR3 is CASSINPGKASPLHF. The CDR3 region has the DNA TGTGCCAGTAGTATAAACCCAGGGAAAGCTTCACCCCTCCACTTT.

The CDR3 sequence: CASRSYGTVSYEQYF. The CDR3 bases are TGTGCCAGCAGGTCGTACGGGACAGTCTCCTACGAGCAGTACTTC. J is TRBJ2-7 and V is TRBV28, with 7 nucleotides matching TRBD1. The CDR3 has 15 amino acids. V was pared by 6 bases and J by 0 bases, with 8 bases of the junction left unmatched. Looked up from germline, CDR1 is MDHEN and CDR2 is SYDVKM.

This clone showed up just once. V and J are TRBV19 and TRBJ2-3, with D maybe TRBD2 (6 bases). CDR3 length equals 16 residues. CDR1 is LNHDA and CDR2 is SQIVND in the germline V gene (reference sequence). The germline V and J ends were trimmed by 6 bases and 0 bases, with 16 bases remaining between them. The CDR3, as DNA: TGTGCCAGTAGCCTTGTTCCCGGGACTAGCACAGATACGCAGTATTTT. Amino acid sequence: CASSLVPGTSTDTQYF.

DNA of the CDR3: TGTGCCAGCAGTGCAGGGATTCAGCCCCAGCATTTT. Translation gives CASSAGIQPQHF. V usage is TRBV2 and J usage is TRBJ1-5; D is perhaps TRBD1 (5 bases). Germline lookup yields CDR1 SNHLY and CDR2 FYNNEI. The CDR3 has 12 amino acids. Trimming took 4 bases from V and 6 from J, leaving 7 bases between them.

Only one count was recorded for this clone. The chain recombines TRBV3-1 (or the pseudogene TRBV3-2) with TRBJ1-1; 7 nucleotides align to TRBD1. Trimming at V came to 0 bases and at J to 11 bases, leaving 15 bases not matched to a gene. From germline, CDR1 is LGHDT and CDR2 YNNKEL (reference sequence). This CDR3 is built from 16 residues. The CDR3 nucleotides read TGTGCCAGCAGCCAAGATTGGGGCAGGGGGGGTGGTGGCGCTTTCTTT. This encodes CASSQDWGRGGGGAFF.

The DNA of the CDR3 is TGTGCCACCCTCAGGGACCACTCTGGAAACACCATATATTTT. Translation: CATLRDHSGNTIYF. The chain carries TRBV6-5 and TRBJ1-3, with D perhaps matching TRBD1 (5 bases). Trimming took 10 bases from V and 0 from J, leaving 13 bases between them. Germline-derived CDR1 and CDR2 are MNHEY and SVGAGI. The CDR3 is 14 amino acids.

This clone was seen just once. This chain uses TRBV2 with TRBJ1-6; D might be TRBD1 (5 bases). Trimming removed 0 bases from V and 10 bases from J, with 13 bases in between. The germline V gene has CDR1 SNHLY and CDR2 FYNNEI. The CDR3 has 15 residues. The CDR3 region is CASSEALDRRSPLHF. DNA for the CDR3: TGTGCCAGCAGTGAAGCGCTTGACAGAAGATCACCCCTCCACTTT.

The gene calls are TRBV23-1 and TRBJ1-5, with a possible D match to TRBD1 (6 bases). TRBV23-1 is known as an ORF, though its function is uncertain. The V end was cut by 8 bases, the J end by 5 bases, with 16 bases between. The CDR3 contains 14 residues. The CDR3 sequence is CASGKGGEDQPQHF. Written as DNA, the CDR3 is TGCGCCAGCGGCAAGGGGGGGGAGGATCAGCCCCAGCATTTT.

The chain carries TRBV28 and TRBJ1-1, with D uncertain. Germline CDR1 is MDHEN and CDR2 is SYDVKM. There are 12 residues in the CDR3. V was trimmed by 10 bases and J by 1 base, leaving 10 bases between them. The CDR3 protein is CATHQRNTEAFF. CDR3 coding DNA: TGTGCCACCCACCAACGGAACACTGAAGCTTTCTTT.

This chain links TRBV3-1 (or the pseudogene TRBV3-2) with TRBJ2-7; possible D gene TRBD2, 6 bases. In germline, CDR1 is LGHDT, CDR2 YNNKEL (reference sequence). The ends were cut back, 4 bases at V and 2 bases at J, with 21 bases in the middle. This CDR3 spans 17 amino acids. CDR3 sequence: CASSPISVEGIPYEQYF. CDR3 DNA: TGTGCCAGCAGCCCCATCTCGGTGGAGGGGATTCCCTACGAGCAGTACTTC.

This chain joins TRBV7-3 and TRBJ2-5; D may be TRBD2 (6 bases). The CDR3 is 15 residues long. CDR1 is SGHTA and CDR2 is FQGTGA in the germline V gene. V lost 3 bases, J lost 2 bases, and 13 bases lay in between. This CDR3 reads CASSFRGTQQETQYF. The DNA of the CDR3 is TGTGCCAGCAGCTTTCGGGGGACTCAACAAGAGACCCAGTACTTC.

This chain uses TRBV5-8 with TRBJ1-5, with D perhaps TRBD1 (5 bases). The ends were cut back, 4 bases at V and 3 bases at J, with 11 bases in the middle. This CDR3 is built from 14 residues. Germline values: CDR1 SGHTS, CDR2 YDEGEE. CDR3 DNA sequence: TGTGCCAGCAGCGGGGACGTTTACAATCAGCCCCAGCATTTT. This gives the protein CASSGDVYNQPQHF.

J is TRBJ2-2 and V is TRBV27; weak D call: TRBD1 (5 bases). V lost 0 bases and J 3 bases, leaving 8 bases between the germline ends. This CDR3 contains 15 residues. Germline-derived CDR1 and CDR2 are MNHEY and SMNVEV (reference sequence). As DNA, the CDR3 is TGTGCCAGCAGTTTATCGACCAGGGACACCGGGGAGCTGTTTTTT. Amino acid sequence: CASSLSTRDTGELFF.

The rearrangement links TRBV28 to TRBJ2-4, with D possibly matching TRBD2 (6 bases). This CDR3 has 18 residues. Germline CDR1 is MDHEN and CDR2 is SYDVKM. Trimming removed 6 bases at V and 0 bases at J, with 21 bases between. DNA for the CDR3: TGTGCCAGCAGCCCCGAGGGGCGGGGAGTTCTAGCCAAAAACATTCAGTACTTC. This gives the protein CASSPEGRGVLAKNIQYF.

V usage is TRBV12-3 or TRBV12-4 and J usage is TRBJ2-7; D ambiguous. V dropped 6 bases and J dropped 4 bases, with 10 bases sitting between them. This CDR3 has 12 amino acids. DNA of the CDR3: TGTGCCAGCAGCCAGGTGGGATACGAGCAGTACTTC. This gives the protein CASSQVGYEQYF.

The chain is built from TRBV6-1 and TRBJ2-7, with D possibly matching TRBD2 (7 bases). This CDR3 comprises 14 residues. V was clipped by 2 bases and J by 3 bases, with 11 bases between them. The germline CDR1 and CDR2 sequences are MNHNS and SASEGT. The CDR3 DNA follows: TGTGCCAGCAGTGAACGGGGGGCGATCTACGAGCAGTACTTC. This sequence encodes CASSERGAIYEQYF.

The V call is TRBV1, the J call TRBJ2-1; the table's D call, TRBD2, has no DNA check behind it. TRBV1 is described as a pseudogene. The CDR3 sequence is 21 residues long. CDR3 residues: CTSSQPAGTSGGRSSYNEQFF. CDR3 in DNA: TGCACCAGCAGCCAACCGGCCGGGACTAGCGGGGGGCGGAGCTCCTACAATGAGCAGTTCTTC.

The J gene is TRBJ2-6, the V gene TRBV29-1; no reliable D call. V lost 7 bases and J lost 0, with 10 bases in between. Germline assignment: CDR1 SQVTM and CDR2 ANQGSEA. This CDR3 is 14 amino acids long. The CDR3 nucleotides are TGCAGCGCGGAGAGTCACTCTGGGGCCAACGTCCTGACTTTC. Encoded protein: CSAESHSGANVLTF.

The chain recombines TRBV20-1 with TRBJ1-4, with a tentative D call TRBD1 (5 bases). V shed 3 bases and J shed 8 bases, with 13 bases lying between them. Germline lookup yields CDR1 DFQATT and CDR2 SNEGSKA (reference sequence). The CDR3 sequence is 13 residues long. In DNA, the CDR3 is TGCAGTGCTAGTCGGCCTGAGGGGGAAAAACTGTTTTTT. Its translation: CSASRPEGEKLFF.